The 32 T cell receptor beta chains listed next were all sequenced from one sample in a study of blood T cell repertoires in COVID-19. Sequencing used immunoSEQ multiplex PCR; TCRdb keeps in-frame clones, though not all of them. The table includes around 190,000 clones, approximately 85% detected once. Sample: peripheral blood. The receptors here all came from a woman aged 55-69 years with acute or convalescent COVID-19.

The chain couples TRBV28 to TRBJ2-5; tentatively, D is TRBD1 (6 bases). Trimming removed 6 bases from V and 2 bases from J, with 25 bases in between. This CDR3 region has 18 residues. The germline V gene has CDR1 MDHEN and CDR2 SYDVKM. CDR3 protein: CASRRLPGHTIGQETQYF. CDR3 sequence (DNA): TGTGCCAGCAGAAGACTCCCGGGACACACAATAGGGCAAGAGACCCAGTACTTC. Variable domain in full (rest from reference TRBV28 and TRBJ2-5): DVKVTQSSRYLVKRTGEKVFLECVQDMDHENMFWYRQDPGLGLRLIYFSYDVKMKEKGDIPEGYSVSREKKERFSLILESASTNQTSMYLCASRRLPGHTIGQETQYFGPGTRLLVL.

The J gene is TRBJ1-1, the V gene TRBV9; no clear D gene. CDR3 length: 14 residues. The germline gives CDR1 SGDLS, CDR2 YYNGEE. The V and J ends lost 4 bases and 1 base respectively, with 11 bases between them. CDR3 sequence (DNA): TGTGCCAGCAGCAAAGACTCAGAGAACACTGAAGCTTTCTTT. Amino acids: CASSKDSENTEAFF.

The rearrangement links TRBV18 to TRBJ2-5, with 8 bases identical to TRBD2. The CDR3 covers 15 residues. Germline CDR1 and CDR2: KGHSH and LQKENI. Losses at the gene ends were 3 bases for V and 5 bases for J; bases not matched to a gene: 8. The CDR3 protein is CASSPSSGGWETQYF. The CDR3 DNA is TGTGCCAGCTCACCGTCGAGCGGGGGATGGGAGACCCAGTACTTC.

The chain has TRBV6-5 and TRBJ2-2; D is undetermined. The germline V gene has CDR1 MNHEY and CDR2 SVGAGI. The V gene lost 5 bases and the J gene lost 0 bases, with 7 bases spanning the gap. The CDR3 covers 14 residues. The CDR3 is CASSPPSNTGELFF. The CDR3, as DNA: TGTGCCAGCAGTCCCCCCTCGAACACCGGGGAGCTGTTTTTT.

The chain recombines TRBV11-2 with TRBJ2-1; TRBD2 is a possible D gene (6 bases). V was pared by 1 base and J by 5 bases, with 15 bases between. The germline V gene has CDR1 SGHAT and CDR2 FQNNGV. The CDR3 is made up of 16 amino acids. CDR3 coding DNA: TGTGCCAGCAGCTTAGGGTGGGGAGGCCTGAACAATGAGCAGTTCTTC. Translated: CASSLGWGGLNNEQFF.

The V call is TRBV24-1, the J call TRBJ2-7; D gene ambiguous. CDR3 length: 13 amino acids. The V end was cut by 2 bases, the J end by 9 bases, with 13 bases between. The germline V gene encodes CDR1 KGHDR and CDR2 SFDVKD. CDR3 DNA: TGTGCCACCAGTGATTCTGGAAATAACAGGCAGTACTTC. It encodes CATSDSGNNRQYF.

The rearrangement links TRBV18 to TRBJ1-1; 12 bases fit TRBD1. This CDR3 contains 17 residues. Germline CDR1 KGHSH, CDR2 LQKENI. V lost 2 bases, J lost 2 bases, and 6 bases stayed unmatched. The CDR3 here is CASSPRGTGGLNTEAFF. The CDR3 DNA follows: TGTGCCAGCTCACCAAGGGGGACAGGGGGCCTTAACACTGAAGCTTTCTTT.

In DNA form, the CDR3 reads TGTGCCAGCAGCGGTAGACAGGACGGCTACACCTTC. Its translation is CASSGRQDGYTF. V is TRBV3-1 (or the pseudogene TRBV3-2) and J is TRBJ1-2; a possible D gene is TRBD1 (6 bases). Per germline, CDR1 LGHDT and CDR2 YNNKEL (reference sequence). V lost 5 bases, J lost 8 bases, and 12 bases lay in between. The CDR3 has 12 residues.

This clone was counted between two and nine times. The J gene is TRBJ2-1, the V gene TRBV10-2; the D gene is possibly TRBD2 (6 bases). This CDR3 comprises 12 residues. The V gene's germline CDR1 is WSHSY and CDR2 SAAADI. Trimming took off 8 bases at V and 6 bases at J, with 11 bases between the two ends. CDR3 loop: CASLLAANEQFF. The CDR3, as DNA: TGCGCCAGCCTCTTAGCGGCCAATGAGCAGTTCTTC.

This clone was observed a handful of times. The chain employs TRBV6-2 or TRBV6-3 and TRBJ1-2, with D perhaps TRBD1 (6 bases). The CDR3 length is 12 residues. With 6 bases removed from V and 7 bases from J, the gap between germline ends came to 12 bases. Germline loops: CDR1 MNHEY, CDR2 SVGEGT. The CDR3 DNA follows: TGTGCCAGCAGCGACACAGGGTTTGGCTACACCTTC. It specifies CASSDTGFGYTF.

The chain is built from TRBV28 and TRBJ1-1; D is unresolved. Looked up from germline, CDR1 is MDHEN and CDR2 is SYDVKM. CDR3 size: 14 residues. Trimming cost V 3 bases and J 3 bases, with 11 bases left between them. CDR3 residues: CASSFSPTHTEAFF. For the CDR3, the DNA is TGTGCCAGCAGTTTCTCTCCGACTCACACTGAAGCTTTCTTT.

This chain links TRBV21-1 with TRBJ1-1; whether TRBD1, the table's D call, matches the DNA was not checked. TRBV21-1 is deemed a pseudogene. The CDR3 is made up of 12 amino acids. CDR3 coding DNA: TGTGCCAGCACCACAGGGGGTAAGAAAGCTTTCTTT. Amino acid sequence: CASTTGGKKAFF.

The gene calls are TRBV7-2 and TRBJ1-6; TRBD1 is a possible D gene (5 bases). V was trimmed by 2 bases and J by 9 bases, leaving 14 bases between them. Looked up from germline, CDR1 is SGHTA and CDR2 is FQGNSA. This CDR3 has 15 amino acids. CDR3 coding DNA: TGTGCCAGCAGCTTAACGTCAGGGATGGGTTCACCCCTCCACTTT. The encoded protein is CASSLTSGMGSPLHF.

The chain recombines TRBV15 with TRBJ2-7; 12 bases match TRBD1. Per germline, CDR1 LNHNV and CDR2 YYDKDF (reference sequence). CDR3 length: 16 amino acids. V was pared by 1 base and J by 6 bases, with 7 bases of the junction left unmatched. CDR3 coding DNA: TGTGCCACCAGCAGAGGAAGGGGGACAGGGGGCCGCGAGCAGTACTTC. This encodes CATSRGRGTGGREQYF. Complete variable domain (other parts from reference TRBV15 and TRBJ2-7): DAMVIQNPRYQVTQFGKPVTLSCSQTLNHNVMYWYQQKSSQAPKLLFHYYDKDFNNEADTPDNFQSRRPNTSFCFLDIRSPGLGDTAMYLCATSRGRGTGGREQYFGPGTRLTVT.

The genes are TRBV3-1 (or the pseudogene TRBV3-2) and TRBJ2-7; possible D gene TRBD1, 6 bases. The length of the CDR3 is 17 residues. The V end lost 4 bases, the J end lost 6 bases, and 25 bases lay between the germline ends. Germline CDR1 LGHDT, CDR2 YNNKEL (reference sequence). The CDR3 protein is CASSRAVALTTGSEQYF. The CDR3 region has the DNA TGTGCCAGCAGCCGAGCGGTCGCCTTGACAACAGGGTCCGAGCAGTACTTC.

The chain uses TRBV15 and TRBJ1-4; D possibly corresponds to TRBD1 (5 bases). The CDR3 has 15 amino acids. Germline V lookup: CDR1 LNHNV, CDR2 YYDKDF (reference sequence). V was trimmed by 0 bases and J by 6 bases, leaving 11 bases between them. DNA of the CDR3: TGTGCCACCAGCAGAGAGGGGCGGACCGATGAAAAACTGTTTTTT. It translates to CATSREGRTDEKLFF.

This chain links TRBV6-1 with TRBJ1-1, with TRBD1 matching over 8 bases. CDR1 and CDR2 (germline): MNHNS, SASEGT. V trimming: 5 bases; J trimming: 5 bases; junction bases outside the gene matches: 10. The length of the CDR3 is 15 residues. In DNA, the CDR3 is TGTGCCAGCAGTCGCCCGACAGGGGTCAGGACTGAAGCTTTCTTT. This encodes CASSRPTGVRTEAFF.

This chain links TRBV3-1 (or the pseudogene TRBV3-2) with TRBJ1-1; tentatively, D is TRBD1 (5 bases). CDR1 and CDR2 from the germline V gene are LGHDT and YNNKEL (reference sequence). The V end lost 4 bases, the J end lost 6 bases, and 12 bases lay between the germline ends. This CDR3 has 13 amino acids. CDR3: CASSPQGRSEAFF. CDR3 nucleotide sequence: TGTGCCAGCAGCCCTCAGGGCAGATCTGAAGCTTTCTTT.

This chain links TRBV7-9 with TRBJ2-5; a possible D gene is TRBD1 (6 bases). The V end was cut by 5 bases, the J end by 5 bases, with 18 bases between. The CDR3 sequence is 15 residues long. Germline V gene data show CDR1 as SEHNR and CDR2 as FQNEAQ (reference sequence). CDR3 sequence (DNA): TGTGCCAGCAGCCCCTCACGAGGGGGATCGGAGACCCAGTACTTC. Protein product: CASSPSRGGSETQYF.

This chain links TRBV30 with TRBJ1-6, with D possibly TRBD1 on 5 matching bases. Trimming removed 4 bases at V and 15 bases at J, with 16 bases between. The CDR3 has 12 residues. Germline loops: CDR1 GTSNPN, CDR2 SVGIG (reference sequence). The CDR3 reads CAWTPGPGDLHF. The CDR3 DNA sequence: TGTGCCTGGACCCCCGGGCCGGGGGACCTCCACTTT.

The rearrangement joins TRBV7-8 to TRBJ2-3; TRBD1 is a possible D gene (6 bases). The CDR3 loop spans 15 amino acids. The V end lost 3 bases, the J end lost 2 bases, and 12 bases lay between the germline ends. The germline V gene encodes CDR1 SGHVS and CDR2 FQNEAQ. The CDR3 DNA reads as TGTGCCAGCAGCTTTGGGACACCAGACACAGATACGCAGTATTTT. Its translation is CASSFGTPDTDTQYF.

This clone has a single count. The V gene is TRBV6-6, the J gene TRBJ1-5, with 10 bases that match TRBD1. Germline values: CDR1 MNHNY, CDR2 SVGAGI (reference sequence). The ends lost 5 bases at V and 1 base at J; junction bases unmatched: 14. The CDR3 is 19 amino acids. CDR3 bases: TGTGCCAGCAGTCGAGGGGACAGGGGAAGGAGGTTAAGCAATCAGCCCCAGCATTTT. As protein: CASSRGDRGRRLSNQPQHF.

This clone was seen a single time. This sequence joins TRBV11-1 and TRBJ1-1; 8 nucleotides agree with TRBD1. The CDR3 covers 16 residues. Germline trimming cut 5 bases from V and 1 base from J; bases unmatched to any gene: 9. In germline, CDR1 is SGHAT, CDR2 FQDESV (reference sequence). The CDR3 spells CASSKGAQGENTEAFF. The DNA of the CDR3 is TGTGCCAGCAGCAAAGGGGCACAGGGGGAGAACACTGAAGCTTTCTTT. The variable domain in full, completed from reference TRBV11-1 and TRBJ1-1, reads EAEVAQSPRYKITEKSQAVAFWCDPISGHATLYWYRQILGQGPELLVQFQDESVVDDSQLPKDRFSAERLKGVDSTLKIQPAELGDSAMYLCASSKGAQGENTEAFFGQGTRLTVV.

This clone came up once. The rearrangement uses TRBV11-2 and TRBJ2-3; 14 bases match TRBD2. The CDR3 spans 18 residues. Trimming cost V 1 base and J 2 bases; bases outside gene matches: 5. Germline V gene data show CDR1 as SGHAT and CDR2 as FQNNGV. The CDR3 DNA sequence: TGTGCCAGCAGCTTAGCGTTGACTAGCGGGAGGGCCACAGATACGCAGTATTTT. Its protein is CASSLALTSGRATDTQYF.

The chain employs TRBV5-1 and TRBJ1-1; D is perhaps TRBD1 (5 bases). CDR1 and CDR2 from the germline V gene are SGHRS and YFSETQ. V was clipped by 3 bases and J by 1 base, with 13 bases between them. This CDR3 comprises 15 residues. For the CDR3, the DNA is TGCGCCAGCAGCTCTAGGGGCACCCAGAACACTGAAGCTTTCTTT. It encodes CASSSRGTQNTEAFF. The whole variable domain, remainder taken from reference TRBV5-1 and TRBJ1-1, is KAGVTQTPRYLIKTRGQQVTLSCSPISGHRSVSWYQQTPGQGLQFLFEYFSETQRNKGNFPGRFSGRQFSNSRSEMNVSTLELGDSALYLCASSSRGTQNTEAFFGQGTRLTVV.

The V call is TRBV5-1, the J call TRBJ2-2; D perhaps matches TRBD1 (6 bases). The CDR3 is 15 residues long. V lost 1 base, J lost 4 bases, and 11 bases lay in between. Germline-derived CDR1 and CDR2 are SGHRS and YFSETQ. The CDR3 nucleotides are TGCGCCAGCAGCTTGCCAGGGACATTCACCGGGGAGCTGTTTTTT. Amino acids: CASSLPGTFTGELFF.

The sample holds one count of this clone. The rearrangement uses TRBV15 and TRBJ1-1; TRBD1 might be the D (5 bases). The CDR3 spans 12 residues. Trimming shortened V by 8 bases and J by 1 base, and 8 bases separated the two germline ends. Germline CDR1 reads LNHNV; CDR2 reads YYDKDF (reference sequence). This CDR3 reads CATGGRNTEAFF. DNA for the CDR3: TGTGCCACCGGGGGGAGGAACACTGAAGCTTTCTTT.

This chain joins TRBV28 and TRBJ2-1, with 7 bases identical to TRBD2. The CDR3 sequence is 14 residues long. The trim removed 2 bases at V and 7 bases at J, leaving 5 bases unmatched. Germline V gives CDR1 MDHEN, CDR2 SYDVKM. The CDR3 is CASSLAGERNEQFF. The CDR3 nucleotides read TGTGCCAGCAGTTTAGCGGGAGAGAGGAATGAGCAGTTCTTC. The whole variable domain, filled in from reference TRBV28 and TRBJ2-1, reads DVKVTQSSRYLVKRTGEKVFLECVQDMDHENMFWYRQDPGLGLRLIYFSYDVKMKEKGDIPEGYSVSREKKERFSLILESASTNQTSMYLCASSLAGERNEQFFGPGTRLTVL.

This clone was recorded once. V is TRBV3-1 (or the pseudogene TRBV3-2) and J is TRBJ1-6, with unresolved D. CDR1 and CDR2 (germline): LGHDT, YNNKEL (reference sequence). Deletions cut 2 bases from V and 7 bases from J, with 9 bases between. There are 14 residues in the CDR3. The CDR3 nucleotides read TGTGCCAGCAGCCAACGAGCTGAGAATTCACCCCTCCACTTT. It yields the protein CASSQRAENSPLHF.

The chain uses TRBV6-6 and TRBJ1-4; 9 bases fit TRBD1. In germline, CDR1 is MNHNY, CDR2 SVGAGI (reference sequence). V shed 4 bases and J 7 bases; nucleotides not matched to a gene: 1. CDR3 size: 13 residues. The CDR3 coding sequence is TGTGCCAGCAGTTCGGACAGGGGTGAAAAACTGTTTTTT. The encoded protein is CASSSDRGEKLFF.

The rearrangement uses TRBV27 and TRBJ2-5; 8 nucleotides match TRBD1. The CDR3 sequence is 14 residues long. With 2 bases clipped from V and 4 bases from J, the junction kept 3 bases outside the gene matches. Germline V gene sequence: CDR1 MNHEY, CDR2 SMNVEV (reference sequence). Here the CDR3 reads CASSLTGGPETQYF. In nucleotides, the CDR3 is TGTGCCAGCAGTTTAACAGGGGGTCCAGAGACCCAGTACTTC.

V is TRBV6-4 and J is TRBJ2-7, with 8 nucleotides matching TRBD2. Germline-derived CDR1 and CDR2 are MRHNA and SNTAGT. V lost 6 bases, J lost 2 bases, and 15 bases stayed unmatched. This CDR3 comprises 17 residues. The CDR3 protein is CASREPTPSGYPYEQYF. CDR3 DNA: TGTGCCAGCAGGGAACCAACCCCTAGCGGGTACCCCTACGAGCAGTACTTC.